The rows below give T cell receptor beta chains drawn from one sample of a study of blood T cell repertoires in COVID-19. The protocol was immunoSEQ multiplex PCR, while the TCRdb copy is restricted to in-frame clones and leaves out a portion. The sample holds tens of thousands of clones, approximately 85% seen once. Sequences were obtained from peripheral blood. The source is a man aged 60 to 69 with acute or convalescent COVID-19. Both conserved end residues are part of each CDR3. Fields, in order: clone size, V gene, D gene, J gene, CDR3 DNA, CDR3 protein. D genes are given only for firm matches. Rows may omit the clone size; those that give it use once, few, many or a size class.

clone size: -; V gene: TRBV13; D gene: TRBD2; J gene: TRBJ2-2; CDR3 DNA: TGTGCCAGCAGCTTAGGGGGGACTAGCCCAAACACCGGGGAGCTGTTTTTT; CDR3 protein: CASSLGGTSPNTGELFF
clone size: few; V gene: TRBV6-2/TRBV6-3; D gene: -; J gene: TRBJ2-3; CDR3 DNA: TGTGCCAGCAGTTACTCGCAGGCCACAGATACGCAGTATTTT; CDR3 protein: CASSYSQATDTQYF
clone size: -; V gene: TRBV5-5; D gene: TRBD1; J gene: TRBJ2-2; CDR3 DNA: TGTGCCAGCAGCAGGACAGGGGCGGACACCGGGGAGCTGTTTTTT; CDR3 protein: CASSRTGADTGELFF
clone size: -; V gene: TRBV5-1; D gene: -; J gene: TRBJ1-4; CDR3 DNA: TGCGCCAGCAGCACGGACAGCACAACTAATGAAAAACTGTTTTTT; CDR3 protein: CASSTDSTTNEKLFF
clone size: -; V gene: TRBV5-4; D gene: TRBD1; J gene: TRBJ2-1; CDR3 DNA: TGTGCCAGCAGCTTGGGACAGGGGGCGAACAATGAGCAGTTCTTC; CDR3 protein: CASSLGQGANNEQFF
clone size: -; V gene: TRBV19; D gene: TRBD2; J gene: TRBJ2-3; CDR3 DNA: TGTGCCAGTAGGGGACTAGCGGGAGGCACAGATACGCAGTATTTT; CDR3 protein: CASRGLAGGTDTQYF
clone size: -; V gene: TRBV5-1; D gene: TRBD2; J gene: TRBJ2-5; CDR3 DNA: TGCGCCAGCAGCCCGACTAGCGGGGGGGTTGCTGAGACCCAGTACTTC; CDR3 protein: CASSPTSGGVAETQYF
clone size: -; V gene: TRBV7-6; D gene: -; J gene: TRBJ2-2; CDR3 DNA: TGTGCCATACTGTATCACACCGGGGAGCTGTTTTTT; CDR3 protein: CAILYHTGELFF
clone size: once; V gene: TRBV6-5; D gene: -; J gene: TRBJ2-5; CDR3 DNA: TGTGCCAGCACAGGGGAGGGGAGGGAGACCCAGTACTTC; CDR3 protein: CASTGEGRETQYF
clone size: -; V gene: TRBV6-4; D gene: -; J gene: TRBJ2-6; CDR3 DNA: TGTGCCAGCAGTGTCCTACAGGTCACTGCTTTCTCTGGGGCCAACGTCCTGACTTTC; CDR3 protein: CASSVLQVTAFSGANVLTF
clone size: -; V gene: TRBV7-2; D gene: -; J gene: TRBJ1-1; CDR3 DNA: TGTGCCAGCAGCTTCCCGGGACTAAAGAACACTGAAGCTTTCTTT; CDR3 protein: CASSFPGLKNTEAFF
clone size: -; V gene: TRBV10-3; D gene: TRBD2; J gene: TRBJ2-7; CDR3 DNA: TGTGCCATCAGTACCGGGACTAGCGGTGGGGGGTCCTACGAGCAGTACTTC; CDR3 protein: CAISTGTSGGGSYEQYF
clone size: -; V gene: TRBV6-5; D gene: TRBD1; J gene: TRBJ2-7; CDR3 DNA: TGTGCCAGCAGCCGCGGACAGGTCTACGAGCAGTACTTC; CDR3 protein: CASSRGQVYEQYF
clone size: -; V gene: TRBV29-1; D gene: -; J gene: TRBJ1-5; CDR3 DNA: TGCAGCGACCCGAGTCGGGTGGATCAGCCCCAGCATTTT; CDR3 protein: CSDPSRVDQPQHF
clone size: -; V gene: TRBV5-1; D gene: TRBD1; J gene: TRBJ1-6; CDR3 DNA: TGCGCCAGCAGCCGCACCCAGGGGGACACTTCACCCCTCCACTTT; CDR3 protein: CASSRTQGDTSPLHF
clone size: -; V gene: TRBV29-1; D gene: -; J gene: TRBJ2-7; CDR3 DNA: TGCAGCGTTGAAGACCCGCAGGGCAAGTACGAGCAGTACTTC; CDR3 protein: CSVEDPQGKYEQYF
clone size: few; V gene: TRBV27; D gene: -; J gene: TRBJ2-7; CDR3 DNA: TGTGCCAGCAGTTTAGGAGAGTTCTCCTACGAGCAGTACTTC; CDR3 protein: CASSLGEFSYEQYF
clone size: -; V gene: TRBV29-1; D gene: -; J gene: TRBJ1-2; CDR3 DNA: TGCAGCGTTCTGAGACAGACCGATGGCTACACCTTC; CDR3 protein: CSVLRQTDGYTF
clone size: -; V gene: TRBV5-5; D gene: -; J gene: TRBJ1-5; CDR3 DNA: TGTGCCAGCAGCTTCGCGGGAACAGGCAATCAGCCCCAGCATTTT; CDR3 protein: CASSFAGTGNQPQHF
clone size: -; V gene: TRBV13; D gene: TRBD1; J gene: TRBJ1-1; CDR3 DNA: TGTGCCAGCAGCCCGACAGGGTACGGGAACACTGAAGCTTTCTTT; CDR3 protein: CASSPTGYGNTEAFF
clone size: once; V gene: TRBV5-1; D gene: TRBD1; J gene: TRBJ1-1; CDR3 DNA: TGCGCCAGCAGCCCCAAAACCAGACAGGGGAGCACTGAAGCTTTCTTT; CDR3 protein: CASSPKTRQGSTEAFF
clone size: -; V gene: TRBV9; D gene: -; J gene: TRBJ2-3; CDR3 DNA: TGTGCCAGCAGCGTAGACAGTTGGGCAGGCACGCAGTATTTT; CDR3 protein: CASSVDSWAGTQYF
clone size: -; V gene: TRBV5-1; D gene: TRBD1; J gene: TRBJ2-6; CDR3 DNA: TGCGCCAGCAGCTTAATACAGGGGTCCGGGGCCAACGTCCTGACTTTC; CDR3 protein: CASSLIQGSGANVLTF
clone size: -; V gene: TRBV28; D gene: TRBD2; J gene: TRBJ2-3; CDR3 DNA: TGTGCCAGCAGGGATAGCGGGGCGAGCACAGATACGCAGTATTTT; CDR3 protein: CASRDSGASTDTQYF
clone size: few; V gene: TRBV5-4; D gene: -; J gene: TRBJ2-7; CDR3 DNA: TGTGCCAGCAGCTTCCGGGACTCCTACGAGCAGTACTTC; CDR3 protein: CASSFRDSYEQYF
clone size: -; V gene: TRBV5-1; D gene: TRBD1; J gene: TRBJ1-2; CDR3 DNA: TGCGCCAGCAGCGTCGACAGGGGGCAGTACTATGGCTACACCTTC; CDR3 protein: CASSVDRGQYYGYTF
clone size: -; V gene: TRBV5-1; D gene: -; J gene: TRBJ2-1; CDR3 DNA: TGCGCCAGCAGCCCGACCCCGGACAGCTACAATGAGCAGTTCTTC; CDR3 protein: CASSPTPDSYNEQFF
clone size: -; V gene: TRBV11-3; D gene: -; J gene: TRBJ2-6; CDR3 DNA: TGTGCCAGCAGCTTAGGACAGTCTGGGGCCAACGTCCTGACTTTC; CDR3 protein: CASSLGQSGANVLTF
clone size: -; V gene: TRBV15; D gene: -; J gene: TRBJ1-2; CDR3 DNA: TGTGCCACCAGCAGAGAGGCCTTCCAGGGAGGCTACACCTTC; CDR3 protein: CATSREAFQGGYTF
clone size: -; V gene: TRBV4-1; D gene: TRBD1; J gene: TRBJ2-2; CDR3 DNA: TGCGCCAGCAGCCGTAGGGGAACAGGGGACCACACCGGGGAGCTGTTTTTT; CDR3 protein: CASSRRGTGDHTGELFF
clone size: -; V gene: TRBV7-2; D gene: TRBD2; J gene: TRBJ2-3; CDR3 DNA: TGTGCCAGCAGCCGCCGGACTAGCGGGAGGGCCATCCCAGATACGCAGTATTTT; CDR3 protein: CASSRRTSGRAIPDTQYF
clone size: -; V gene: TRBV6-2/TRBV6-3; D gene: -; J gene: TRBJ2-7; CDR3 DNA: TGTGCCAGCAGTTACTCTAGTAGCTCCTACGAGCAGTACTTC; CDR3 protein: CASSYSSSSYEQYF
clone size: -; V gene: TRBV25-1; D gene: TRBD1; J gene: TRBJ1-2; CDR3 DNA: TGTGCCAGCAGTGACCACGGGACAGGGGCTCAGCGGGGCTACACCTTC; CDR3 protein: CASSDHGTGAQRGYTF
clone size: -; V gene: TRBV2; D gene: TRBD2; J gene: TRBJ2-7; CDR3 DNA: TGTGCCAGCAGTGGAGGAGCGGGAGTTGCCTACGAGCAGTACTTC; CDR3 protein: CASSGGAGVAYEQYF
clone size: -; V gene: TRBV5-6; D gene: -; J gene: TRBJ1-1; CDR3 DNA: TGTGCCAGCAGCTGGGAACAGGTTGCCATTACTGAAGCTTTCTTT; CDR3 protein: CASSWEQVAITEAFF
clone size: -; V gene: TRBV11-1; D gene: TRBD1; J gene: TRBJ2-5; CDR3 DNA: TGTGCCAGCAGCCCGGACAGGGGTGAGACCCAGTACTTC; CDR3 protein: CASSPDRGETQYF
clone size: -; V gene: TRBV2; D gene: TRBD2; J gene: TRBJ2-1; CDR3 DNA: TGTGCCAGCAGAGCGGGGTACTCCTACAATGAGCAGTTCTTC; CDR3 protein: CASRAGYSYNEQFF
clone size: -; V gene: TRBV7-2; D gene: TRBD2; J gene: TRBJ2-1; CDR3 DNA: TGTGCCAGCAGCTTAGAGCGGGACCTGGTGGAGCAGTTCTTC; CDR3 protein: CASSLERDLVEQFF
clone size: -; V gene: TRBV30; D gene: -; J gene: TRBJ1-2; CDR3 DNA: TGTGCCTGGAGTAACACCTTCTATGGCTACACCTTC; CDR3 protein: CAWSNTFYGYTF
clone size: once; V gene: TRBV19; D gene: -; J gene: TRBJ1-2; CDR3 DNA: TGTGCCAGTAGTATGGGCTCGGGCTACACCTTC; CDR3 protein: CASSMGSGYTF
clone size: -; V gene: TRBV2; D gene: -; J gene: TRBJ1-5; CDR3 DNA: TGTGCCAGTGGCACCTTTAGCAATCAGCCCCAGCATTTT; CDR3 protein: CASGTFSNQPQHF